This record concerns one T cell receptor beta chain sequence. Its matching antigen is unknown. Two nested PCRs, of 16 and 9 cycles, processed TCRalpha and TCRbeta cDNA. TCRdb processed the 5' RACE reads again and assigns one entry to each CDR3 protein, with no DNA. The ten most abundant clones cover approximately 7.7% of a sample with approximately 200,000 distinct CDR3 sequences. The data stem from a study of monozygotic twins with inflammatory bowel disease. Germline V gene data show CDR1 as GTSNPN and CDR2 as SVGIG (reference sequence). The CDR3 consists of 14 residues. General study points: With others, IBD patients shared fewer clonotypes than healthy twins did, especially with disease activity. IBD patients had lower TCRbeta diversity (inverse Simpson) than healthy co-twins.

The sequence came from a human donor with ulcerative colitis or Crohn's disease, or a healthy co-twin of an affected twin (not recorded which). The J gene is TRBJ2-2, the V gene TRBV30. The sequencing input was blood. The CDR3 loop reads CAWSQAVNTGELFF. The full variable domain, its missing parts supplied by reference TRBV30 and TRBJ2-2, is SQTIHQWPATLVQPVGSPLSLECTVEGTSNPNLYWYRQAAGRGLQLLFYSVGIGQISSEVPQNLSASRPQDRQFILSSKKLLLSDSGFYLCAWSQAVNTGELFFGEGSRLTVL.